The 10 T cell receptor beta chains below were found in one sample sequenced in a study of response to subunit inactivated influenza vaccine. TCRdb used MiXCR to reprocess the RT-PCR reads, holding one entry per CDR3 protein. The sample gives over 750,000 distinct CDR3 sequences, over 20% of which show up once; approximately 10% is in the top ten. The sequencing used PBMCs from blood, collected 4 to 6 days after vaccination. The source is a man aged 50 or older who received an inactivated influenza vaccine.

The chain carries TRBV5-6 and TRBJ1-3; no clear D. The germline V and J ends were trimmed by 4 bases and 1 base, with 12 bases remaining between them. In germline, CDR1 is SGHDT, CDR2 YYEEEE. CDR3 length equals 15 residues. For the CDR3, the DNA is TGTGCCAGCAGCCCGAGACAATTTTCTGGAAACACCATATATTTT. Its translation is CASSPRQFSGNTIYF.

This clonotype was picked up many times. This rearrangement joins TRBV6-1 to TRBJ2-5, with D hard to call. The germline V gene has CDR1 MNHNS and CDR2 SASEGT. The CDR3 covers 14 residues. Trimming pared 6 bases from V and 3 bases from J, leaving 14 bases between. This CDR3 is CASSQDPWEETQYF. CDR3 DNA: TGTGCCAGCAGCCAGGATCCCTGGGAAGAGACCCAGTACTTC.

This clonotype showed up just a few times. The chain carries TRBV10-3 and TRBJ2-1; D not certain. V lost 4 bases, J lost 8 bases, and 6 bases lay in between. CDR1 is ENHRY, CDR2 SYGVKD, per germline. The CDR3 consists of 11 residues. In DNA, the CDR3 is TGTGCCATCAGTGTAATGGATGAGCAGTTCTTC. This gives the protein CAISVMDEQFF.

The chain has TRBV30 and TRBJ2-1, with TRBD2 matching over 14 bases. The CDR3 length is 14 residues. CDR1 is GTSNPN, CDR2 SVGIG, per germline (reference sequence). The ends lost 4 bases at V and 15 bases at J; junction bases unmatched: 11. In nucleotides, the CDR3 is TGTGCCTGGAATCCGGGACTAGCGGGAGTCGCGGCGTTCTTC. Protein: CAWNPGLAGVAAFF.

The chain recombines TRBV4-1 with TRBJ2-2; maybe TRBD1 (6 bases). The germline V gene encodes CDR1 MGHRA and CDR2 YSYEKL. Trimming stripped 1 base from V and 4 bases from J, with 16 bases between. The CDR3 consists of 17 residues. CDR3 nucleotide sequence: TGCGCCAGCAGCCAAGTGCTAGCTCGAGGGGGCACCGGGGAGCTGTTTTTT. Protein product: CASSQVLARGGTGELFF.

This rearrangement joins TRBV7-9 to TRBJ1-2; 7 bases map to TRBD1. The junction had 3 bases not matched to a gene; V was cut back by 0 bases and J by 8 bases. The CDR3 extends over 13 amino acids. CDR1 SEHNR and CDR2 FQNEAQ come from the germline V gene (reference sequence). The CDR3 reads CASSLAGGEGYTF. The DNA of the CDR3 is TGTGCCAGCAGCTTAGCAGGGGGCGAAGGCTACACCTTC.

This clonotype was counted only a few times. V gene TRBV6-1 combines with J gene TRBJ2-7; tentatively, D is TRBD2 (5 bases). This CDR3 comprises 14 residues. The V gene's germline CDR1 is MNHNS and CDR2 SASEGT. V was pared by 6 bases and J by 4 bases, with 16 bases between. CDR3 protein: CASSRYSGKYEQYF. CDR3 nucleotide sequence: TGTGCCAGCAGCCGTTACTCCGGGAAATACGAGCAGTACTTC.

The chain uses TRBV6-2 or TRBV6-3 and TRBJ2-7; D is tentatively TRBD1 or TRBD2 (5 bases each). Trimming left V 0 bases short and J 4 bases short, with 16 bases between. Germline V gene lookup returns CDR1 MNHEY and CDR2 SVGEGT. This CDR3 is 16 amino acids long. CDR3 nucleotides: TGTGCCAGCAGTTACTCGAAGGCAGGGACCAGGTACGAGCAGTACTTC. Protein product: CASSYSKAGTRYEQYF.

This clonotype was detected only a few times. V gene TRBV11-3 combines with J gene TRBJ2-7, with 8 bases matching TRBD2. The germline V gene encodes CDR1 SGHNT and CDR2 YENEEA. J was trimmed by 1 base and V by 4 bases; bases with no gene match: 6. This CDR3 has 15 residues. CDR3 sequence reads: CASSSREGPSYEQYF. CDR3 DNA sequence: TGTGCCAGCAGCTCCCGGGAGGGACCTTCCTACGAGCAGTACTTC.

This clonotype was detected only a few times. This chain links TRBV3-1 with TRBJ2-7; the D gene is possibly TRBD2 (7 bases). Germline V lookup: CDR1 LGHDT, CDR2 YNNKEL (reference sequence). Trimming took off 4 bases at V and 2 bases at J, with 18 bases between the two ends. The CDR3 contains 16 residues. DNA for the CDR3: TGTGCCAGCAGCCGGGGCGGGGGCCTTATCACCTACGAGCAGTACTTC. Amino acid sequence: CASSRGGGLITYEQYF.